This is a list of T cell receptor beta chains from one sample in a study of PD-1 blockade in classical Hodgkin lymphoma. The table came from immunoSEQ multiplex PCR; TCRdb's copy has only in-frame clones and leaves some out. Altogether around 26,000 clones are present, around 63% being singletons, with the ten largest covering about 3.3%. The specimen was peripheral blood mononuclear cells (PBMCs), collected at baseline. All receptors come from a human donor with classical Hodgkin lymphoma. Each CDR3 is given with its conserved first and last residue. D genes are given only for firm matches. Size values are once, few and many counts, or a class for expanded clones, and some rows have none.

D gene: NA
CDR3 length: 14
clone size: NA
V gene: TRBV10-2
J gene: TRBJ2-6
CDR3 protein: CASREGSGANVLTF
CDR3 DNA: TGCGCCAGCAGGGAGGGTTCCGGGGCCAACGTCCTGACTTTC

D gene: NA
CDR3 length: 14
clone size: medium-sized
V gene: TRBV7-6
J gene: TRBJ2-1
CDR3 protein: CASSLAWDFNEQFF
CDR3 DNA: TGTGCCAGCAGCTTAGCCTGGGACTTCAATGAGCAGTTCTTC

D gene: TRBD1
CDR3 length: 14
clone size: NA
V gene: TRBV4-1
J gene: TRBJ1-2
CDR3 protein: CASSQVSGGSGYTF
CDR3 DNA: TGCGCCAGCAGCCAAGTGTCAGGGGGCTCGGGCTACACCTTC

D gene: NA
CDR3 length: 14
clone size: NA
V gene: TRBV10-3
J gene: TRBJ1-1
CDR3 protein: CAIRGGTENTEAFF
CDR3 DNA: TGTGCCATCAGGGGGGGGACGGAAAACACTGAAGCTTTCTTT

D gene: TRBD1
CDR3 length: 14
clone size: NA
V gene: TRBV5-6
J gene: TRBJ1-5
CDR3 protein: CASSSGTVNQPQHF
CDR3 DNA: TGTGCCAGCAGCTCCGGGACAGTCAATCAGCCCCAGCATTTT

D gene: NA
CDR3 length: 15
clone size: few
V gene: TRBV5-4
J gene: TRBJ2-7
CDR3 protein: CASSLGLRSSYEQYF
CDR3 DNA: TGTGCCAGCAGCTTGGGACTACGGAGCTCCTACGAGCAGTACTTC

D gene: NA
CDR3 length: 15
clone size: NA
V gene: TRBV4-3
J gene: TRBJ1-4
CDR3 protein: CASSQDGGRNEKLFF
CDR3 DNA: TGCGCCAGCAGCCAAGATGGGGGGCGAAATGAAAAACTGTTTTTT

D gene: NA
CDR3 length: 14
clone size: NA
V gene: TRBV6-1
J gene: TRBJ1-5
CDR3 protein: CASSEFRVNQPQHF
CDR3 DNA: TGTGCCAGCAGTGAATTTCGGGTGAATCAGCCCCAGCATTTT

D gene: NA
CDR3 length: 13
clone size: once
V gene: TRBV5-6
J gene: TRBJ2-5
CDR3 protein: CASSLGGLGTQYF
CDR3 DNA: TGTGCCAGCAGCCTGGGGGGGCTTGGGACCCAGTACTTC

D gene: NA
CDR3 length: 15
clone size: NA
V gene: TRBV9
J gene: TRBJ2-5
CDR3 protein: CASSVGEAGQETQYF
CDR3 DNA: TGTGCCAGCAGCGTAGGGGAGGCGGGGCAAGAGACCCAGTACTTC

D gene: NA
CDR3 length: 13
clone size: NA
V gene: TRBV10-3
J gene: TRBJ1-4
CDR3 protein: CATTPLFNEKLFF
CDR3 DNA: TGTGCCACCACCCCGCTATTTAATGAAAAACTGTTTTTT

D gene: NA
CDR3 length: 16
clone size: NA
V gene: TRBV12-1
J gene: TRBJ2-5
CDR3 protein: CASSHRLGGLYETQYF
CDR3 DNA: TGTGCCAGCAGCCACCGTTTGGGGGGGCTGTATGAGACCCAGTACTTC

D gene: NA
CDR3 length: 15
clone size: NA
V gene: TRBV29-1
J gene: TRBJ1-5
CDR3 protein: CSVEVGETRGQPQHF
CDR3 DNA: TGCAGCGTTGAAGTGGGGGAAACCCGGGGTCAGCCCCAGCATTTT

D gene: TRBD2
CDR3 length: 14
clone size: NA
V gene: TRBV7-9
J gene: TRBJ2-1
CDR3 protein: CASSLAGGYNEQFF
CDR3 DNA: TGTGCCAGCAGCCTAGCGGGGGGGTACAATGAGCAGTTCTTC

D gene: NA
CDR3 length: 13
clone size: NA
V gene: TRBV29-1
J gene: TRBJ1-3
CDR3 protein: CSVSGISGNTIYF
CDR3 DNA: TGCAGCGTTTCAGGGATCTCTGGAAACACCATATATTTT

D gene: NA
CDR3 length: 15
clone size: NA
V gene: TRBV6-5
J gene: TRBJ1-2
CDR3 protein: CASSYSSGNDYGYTF
CDR3 DNA: TGTGCCAGCAGTTACTCATCCGGTAATGACTATGGCTACACCTTC

D gene: NA
CDR3 length: 14
clone size: few
V gene: TRBV25-1
J gene: TRBJ1-1
CDR3 protein: CASSVGEWNTEAFF
CDR3 DNA: TGTGCCAGCAGTGTCGGGGAGTGGAACACTGAAGCTTTCTTT

D gene: TRBD1
CDR3 length: 16
clone size: NA
V gene: TRBV28
J gene: TRBJ1-2
CDR3 protein: CASKVVGTGVNYGYTF
CDR3 DNA: TGTGCCAGCAAGGTTGTTGGGACAGGGGTCAACTATGGCTACACCTTC

D gene: NA
CDR3 length: 13
clone size: few
V gene: TRBV7-6
J gene: TRBJ1-1
CDR3 protein: CASSRDRSTEAFF
CDR3 DNA: TGTGCCAGCAGCCGAGACAGGTCGACCGAAGCTTTCTTT

D gene: NA
CDR3 length: 12
clone size: few
V gene: TRBV11-2
J gene: TRBJ2-2
CDR3 protein: CASSLRPGELFF
CDR3 DNA: TGTGCCAGCAGCTTAAGGCCCGGGGAGCTGTTTTTT

D gene: NA
CDR3 length: 13
clone size: NA
V gene: TRBV27
J gene: TRBJ2-1
CDR3 protein: CASSFSLNNEQFF
CDR3 DNA: TGTGCCAGCAGTTTTTCCCTGAACAATGAGCAGTTCTTC

D gene: NA
CDR3 length: 15
clone size: few
V gene: TRBV7-9
J gene: TRBJ1-4
CDR3 protein: CASSLEGATNEKLFF
CDR3 DNA: TGTGCCAGCAGCTTAGAGGGGGCAACTAATGAAAAACTGTTTTTT

D gene: TRBD1
CDR3 length: 15
clone size: NA
V gene: TRBV19
J gene: TRBJ1-6
CDR3 protein: CASSPTGGYNSPLHF
CDR3 DNA: TGTGCCAGTAGCCCCACAGGGGGGTATAATTCACCCCTCCACTTT

D gene: TRBD2
CDR3 length: 16
clone size: NA
V gene: TRBV28
J gene: TRBJ2-5
CDR3 protein: CASSFPGTSGGETQYF
CDR3 DNA: TGTGCCAGCAGTTTTCCAGGGACTAGCGGGGGAGAGACCCAGTACTTC

D gene: NA
CDR3 length: 14
clone size: NA
V gene: TRBV10-1
J gene: TRBJ2-2
CDR3 protein: CASSESGGAGELFF
CDR3 DNA: TGCGCCAGCAGTGAGTCGGGGGGCGCCGGGGAGCTGTTTTTT

D gene: NA
CDR3 length: 16
clone size: NA
V gene: TRBV2
J gene: TRBJ1-2
CDR3 protein: CASSEALTTEGDGYTF
CDR3 DNA: TGTGCCAGCAGTGAAGCGTTAACGACGGAAGGTGATGGCTACACCTTC

D gene: NA
CDR3 length: 11
clone size: NA
V gene: TRBV20-1
J gene: TRBJ2-7
CDR3 protein: CSARSGSEQYF
CDR3 DNA: TGCAGTGCTAGATCAGGGAGCGAGCAGTACTTC

D gene: TRBD1
CDR3 length: 15
clone size: NA
V gene: TRBV6-5
J gene: TRBJ1-6
CDR3 protein: CASSLSGQGPGALHF
CDR3 DNA: TGTGCCAGCAGTTTATCGGGACAGGGGCCGGGAGCCCTCCACTTT

D gene: TRBD1
CDR3 length: 13
clone size: NA
V gene: TRBV10-2
J gene: TRBJ1-1
CDR3 protein: CASKTGGNTEAFF
CDR3 DNA: TGCGCCAGCAAAACAGGGGGGAACACTGAAGCTTTCTTT

D gene: NA
CDR3 length: 14
clone size: NA
V gene: TRBV10-3
J gene: TRBJ2-3
CDR3 protein: CAIRAGQFTDTQYF
CDR3 DNA: TGTGCCATCCGCGCGGGACAATTCACAGATACGCAGTATTTT

D gene: NA
CDR3 length: 12
clone size: few
V gene: TRBV7-2
J gene: TRBJ1-6
CDR3 protein: CASSLLNSPLHF
CDR3 DNA: TGTGCCAGCAGCTTACTAAATTCACCCCTCCACTTT

D gene: NA
CDR3 length: 15
clone size: NA
V gene: TRBV2
J gene: TRBJ2-1
CDR3 protein: CASRPLSSSYNEQFF
CDR3 DNA: TGTGCCAGCAGACCCCTTAGCAGCTCCTACAATGAGCAGTTCTTC

D gene: NA
CDR3 length: 15
clone size: NA
V gene: TRBV6-6
J gene: TRBJ1-6
CDR3 protein: CASSSRGYRNSPLHF
CDR3 DNA: TGTGCCAGCAGCTCCAGGGGATATCGGAATTCACCCCTCCACTTT

D gene: NA
CDR3 length: 13
clone size: NA
V gene: TRBV27
J gene: TRBJ1-1
CDR3 protein: CASSFSVNTEAFF
CDR3 DNA: TGTGCCAGCAGTTTTTCGGTGAACACTGAAGCTTTCTTT

D gene: NA
CDR3 length: 14
clone size: NA
V gene: TRBV5-4
J gene: TRBJ2-7
CDR3 protein: CASRPHQGSHEQYF
CDR3 DNA: TGTGCCAGCAGGCCCCACCAGGGGTCCCACGAGCAGTACTTC

D gene: NA
CDR3 length: 12
clone size: NA
V gene: TRBV29-1
J gene: TRBJ2-3
CDR3 protein: CSVGREVDTQYF
CDR3 DNA: TGCAGCGTTGGTAGGGAAGTAGATACGCAGTATTTT

D gene: TRBD1
CDR3 length: 17
clone size: NA
V gene: TRBV18
J gene: TRBJ2-2
CDR3 protein: CASSRIPGTESTGELFF
CDR3 DNA: TGTGCCAGCTCACGAATACCCGGGACAGAGAGCACCGGGGAGCTGTTTTTT

D gene: NA
CDR3 length: 15
clone size: NA
V gene: TRBV4-3
J gene: TRBJ2-7
CDR3 protein: CASSLPGAGVYEQYF
CDR3 DNA: TGCGCCAGCAGCCTACCCGGGGCAGGGGTTTACGAGCAGTACTTC

D gene: TRBD1
CDR3 length: 13
clone size: few
V gene: TRBV5-8
J gene: TRBJ1-2
CDR3 protein: CASSLDRVYGYTF
CDR3 DNA: TGTGCCAGCAGCCTCGACAGGGTTTATGGCTACACCTTC

D gene: NA
CDR3 length: 14
clone size: NA
V gene: TRBV7-6
J gene: TRBJ2-7
CDR3 protein: CASSLGLSWGEQYF
CDR3 DNA: TGTGCCAGCAGCTTAGGTCTATCCTGGGGGGAGCAGTACTTC

D gene: NA
CDR3 length: 13
clone size: few
V gene: TRBV2
J gene: TRBJ1-2
CDR3 protein: CASSRPGQSGYTF
CDR3 DNA: TGTGCCAGCAGCCGTCCGGGGCAGTCTGGCTACACCTTC

D gene: TRBD1
CDR3 length: 16
clone size: NA
V gene: TRBV12-5
J gene: TRBJ1-4
CDR3 protein: CASGLGLQGGDEKLFF
CDR3 DNA: TGTGCTAGTGGTTTGGGACTTCAGGGGGGAGATGAAAAACTGTTTTTT

D gene: NA
CDR3 length: 13
clone size: NA
V gene: TRBV7-9
J gene: TRBJ1-1
CDR3 protein: CASSLSVNTEAFF
CDR3 DNA: TGTGCCAGCAGCTTGTCAGTGAACACTGAAGCTTTCTTT

D gene: NA
CDR3 length: 14
clone size: medium-sized
V gene: TRBV19
J gene: TRBJ1-3
CDR3 protein: CASQPKNAGNTIYF
CDR3 DNA: TGTGCCAGTCAACCAAAGAACGCTGGAAACACCATATATTTT

D gene: NA
CDR3 length: 17
clone size: NA
V gene: TRBV2
J gene: TRBJ1-5
CDR3 protein: CASSDGRGDYSNQPQHF
CDR3 DNA: TGTGCCAGCAGTGACGGTCGAGGTGACTATAGCAATCAGCCCCAGCATTTT

D gene: NA
CDR3 length: 15
clone size: NA
V gene: TRBV21-1
J gene: TRBJ2-3
CDR3 protein: CASSKPSGGADTQYF
CDR3 DNA: TGTGCCAGCAGCAAACCTAGCGGGGGGGCAGATACGCAGTATTTT

D gene: NA
CDR3 length: 15
clone size: once
V gene: TRBV5-6
J gene: TRBJ2-7
CDR3 protein: CASSLEQDATYEQYF
CDR3 DNA: TGTGCCAGCAGCTTGGAACAGGACGCCACCTACGAGCAGTACTTC

D gene: NA
CDR3 length: 14
clone size: NA
V gene: TRBV28
J gene: TRBJ1-2
CDR3 protein: CASSLRDDNYGYTF
CDR3 DNA: TGTGCCAGCAGCCTTAGGGACGATAACTATGGCTACACCTTC

D gene: NA
CDR3 length: 18
clone size: NA
V gene: TRBV21-1
J gene: TRBJ2-7
CDR3 protein: CASSKKGLAGPGDCEQYF
CDR3 DNA: TGTGCCAGCAGCAAAAAAGGACTAGCGGGACCGGGGGACTGCGAGCAGTACTTC

D gene: TRBD1
CDR3 length: 15
clone size: once
V gene: TRBV29-1
J gene: TRBJ2-3
CDR3 protein: CSVERRGQGTDTQYF
CDR3 DNA: TGCAGCGTTGAAAGGCGGGGACAGGGGACAGATACGCAGTATTTT

D gene: NA
CDR3 length: 15
clone size: once
V gene: TRBV13
J gene: TRBJ2-7
CDR3 protein: CASSQLGQGRGEQYF
CDR3 DNA: TGTGCCAGCAGCCAGCTCGGGCAGGGGAGGGGCGAGCAGTACTTC

D gene: NA
CDR3 length: 13
clone size: NA
V gene: TRBV28
J gene: TRBJ1-2
CDR3 protein: CASSPWGSEGYTF
CDR3 DNA: TGTGCCAGCAGTCCGTGGGGGTCCGAGGGCTACACCTTC

D gene: NA
CDR3 length: 16
clone size: NA
V gene: TRBV27
J gene: TRBJ2-3
CDR3 protein: CASSLSAIVSTDTQYF
CDR3 DNA: TGTGCCAGCAGTTTATCCGCAATTGTCAGCACAGATACGCAGTATTTT

D gene: NA
CDR3 length: 12
clone size: NA
V gene: TRBV7-2
J gene: TRBJ2-5
CDR3 protein: CASSLVPETQYF
CDR3 DNA: TGTGCCAGCAGCTTGGTTCCGGAGACCCAGTACTTC

D gene: TRBD1
CDR3 length: 15
clone size: NA
V gene: TRBV18
J gene: TRBJ2-5
CDR3 protein: CASSPTWTGQETQYF
CDR3 DNA: TGTGCCAGCTCACCAACCTGGACAGGTCAAGAGACCCAGTACTTC

D gene: NA
CDR3 length: 16
clone size: medium-sized
V gene: TRBV6-6
J gene: TRBJ1-5
CDR3 protein: CASSPRQTYSNQPQHF
CDR3 DNA: TGTGCCAGCAGCCCTAGACAGACTTATAGCAATCAGCCCCAGCATTTT

D gene: NA
CDR3 length: 14
clone size: NA
V gene: TRBV19
J gene: TRBJ1-2
CDR3 protein: CASTPTGQQYGYTF
CDR3 DNA: TGTGCCAGTACCCCAACCGGACAGCAGTATGGCTACACCTTC

D gene: TRBD1
CDR3 length: 15
clone size: NA
V gene: TRBV5-1
J gene: TRBJ2-2
CDR3 protein: CASRQRQGLAGELFF
CDR3 DNA: TGCGCCAGCAGACAAAGACAGGGGTTGGCCGGGGAGCTGTTTTTT